This T cell receptor beta chain was sequenced during a study of CD4 T cells in relation to SARS-CoV-2 and coronaviruses. Background on the study: TCR beta CDR3s were sequenced after roughly 10-day antigen culture of PBMCs. Patient ages ranged from 21 to 72, median 38. Overall study findings and caveats: No crossreactivity against non-spike viral proteins was tested here. In around three fifths of donors, memory CD4+ clonotypes crossrecognized SARS-CoV-2 and at least one common cold coronavirus spike.

CDR3 length: 15 amino acids. The V end lost 4 bases, the J end lost 3 bases, and 13 bases lay between the germline ends. The germline V gene has CDR1 LNHDA and CDR2 SQIVND (reference sequence). Assay used: immunoSEQ multiplex PCR; TCRdb lists only in-frame clones, some missing. Found here are 38,000 or so clones, over 75% of them singletons; the top ten hold about a fifth. This clone was seen more than once but under ten times. Its antigen remains unknown. The chain couples TRBV19 to TRBJ1-5; D may be TRBD1 (6 bases). The receptor comes from an adult with COVID-19. The sequenced sample consisted of memory CD4+ T cells from PBMCs, cultured in vitro. Here the CDR3 reads CASSKGQSYNQPQHF. CDR3 sequence (DNA): TGTGCCAGTAGTAAGGGACAAAGTTACAATCAGCCCCAGCATTTT.